This T cell receptor beta chain was profiled in a study of human T cells and chemical hapten exposure. Study background: Sensitization employed 2% DPC on about 2 cm by about 2 cm of upper inner arm skin. Across the whole study, which lasted about 23 weeks, patients were given diphenylcyclopropenone on the scalp once a week.

The count of this clonotype is one. Germline V lookup: CDR1 LNHNV, CDR2 YYDKDF (reference sequence). This CDR3 is 14 amino acids long. V was pared by 0 bases and J by 10 bases, with 15 bases between. Regarding time point: patch test 3, about 24 weeks after DPC sensitization. Specified treatment: therapeutic diphenylcyclopropenone sensitization with weekly scalp DPC. TCRdb fed the RACE reads into MiXCR, producing one record per CDR3 protein. The profile shows 85,000 to 100,000 distinct CDR3 sequences, 25% to 35% of them singletons. The source is a man aged 35-49 years with alopecia areata. Some clones in this sample may be carry-over from other donors' samples. Material: whole blood, obtained in connection with sensitization to the hapten diphenylcyclopropenone (DPC). The chain couples TRBV15 to TRBJ1-1; a possible D gene is TRBD1 (6 bases). The CDR3 nucleotides read TGTGCCACCAGCAGAGATCAACCAGGGGATGCAGCTTTCTTT. It is translated as CATSRDQPGDAAFF.